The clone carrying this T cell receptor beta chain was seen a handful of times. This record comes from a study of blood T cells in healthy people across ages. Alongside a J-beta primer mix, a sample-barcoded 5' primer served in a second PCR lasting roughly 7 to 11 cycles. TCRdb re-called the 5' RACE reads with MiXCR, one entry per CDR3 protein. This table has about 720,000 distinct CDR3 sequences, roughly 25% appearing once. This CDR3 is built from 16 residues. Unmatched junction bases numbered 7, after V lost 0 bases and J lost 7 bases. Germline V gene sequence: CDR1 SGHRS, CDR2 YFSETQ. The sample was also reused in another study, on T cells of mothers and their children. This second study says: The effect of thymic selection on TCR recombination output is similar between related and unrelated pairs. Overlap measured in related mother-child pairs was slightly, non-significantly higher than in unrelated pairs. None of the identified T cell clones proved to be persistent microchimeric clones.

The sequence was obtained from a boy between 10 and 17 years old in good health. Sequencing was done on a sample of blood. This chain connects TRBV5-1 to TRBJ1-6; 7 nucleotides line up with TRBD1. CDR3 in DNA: TGCGCCAGCAGCTTGGAGTCGCAGGGGGTCAATTCACCCCTCCACTTT. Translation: CASSLESQGVNSPLHF.